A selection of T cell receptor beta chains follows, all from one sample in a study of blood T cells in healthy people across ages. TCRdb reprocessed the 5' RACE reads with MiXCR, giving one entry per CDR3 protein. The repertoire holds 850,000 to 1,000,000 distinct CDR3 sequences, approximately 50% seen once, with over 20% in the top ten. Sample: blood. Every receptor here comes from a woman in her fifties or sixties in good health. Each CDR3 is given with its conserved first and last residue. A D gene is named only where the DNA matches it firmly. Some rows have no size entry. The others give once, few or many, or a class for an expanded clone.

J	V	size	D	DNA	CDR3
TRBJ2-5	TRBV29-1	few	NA	TGCAGCGTTGGGGCCGGGTTCCAAGAGACCCAGTACTTC	CSVGAGFQETQYF
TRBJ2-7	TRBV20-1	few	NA	TGCAGTGCTAGACTTGGGGGGCTAATGAACGAGCAGTACTTC	CSARLGGLMNEQYF
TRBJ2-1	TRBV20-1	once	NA	TGCAGTGCTAAAAGCGGAGAGAGCTCCTACAATGAGCAGTTCTTC	CSAKSGESSYNEQFF
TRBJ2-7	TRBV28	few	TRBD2	TGTGCCAGCAGTTTCGAACTAGCGGGAAATAGACGGCAGTACTTC	CASSFELAGNRRQYF
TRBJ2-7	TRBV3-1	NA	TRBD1	TGTGCCAGCAGCCAAGGGGTGACAGGGCACGAGCAGTACTTC	CASSQGVTGHEQYF
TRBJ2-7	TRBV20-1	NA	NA	TGCAGTGCTAGAGATGTCCGGAGACCCTACGAGCAGTACTTC	CSARDVRRPYEQYF
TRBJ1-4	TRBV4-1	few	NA	TGCGCCAGCCAGACTTTTGGACTGCGCGGCGAAAAACTGTTTTTT	CASQTFGLRGEKLFF
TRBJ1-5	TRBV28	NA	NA	TGTGCCAGCAGACCCGACAGCAGGGGCGGTCAGCCCCAGCATTTT	CASRPDSRGGQPQHF
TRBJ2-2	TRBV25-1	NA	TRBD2	TGTGCCAGCAGTGTAGCTAGCGGGAGGGGGGAGCTGTTTTTT	CASSVASGRGELFF
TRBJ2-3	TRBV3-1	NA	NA	TGTGCCAGCAGCCAAGCCAGCAGCACAGATACGCAGTATTTT	CASSQASSTDTQYF
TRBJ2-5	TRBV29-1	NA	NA	TGCAGCGTTGACCAGGGAATAGTGACCCAGTACTTC	CSVDQGIVTQYF
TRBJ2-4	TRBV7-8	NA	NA	TGTGCCAGCAGCTGGCCAGCGGCGGGTCCGAAACCGATAGCCAAAAACATTCAGTACTTC	CASSWPAAGPKPIAKNIQYF
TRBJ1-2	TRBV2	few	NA	TGTGCCAGCAGTGTTCAGATAAACTATGGCTACACCTTC	CASSVQINYGYTF
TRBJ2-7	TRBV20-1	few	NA	TGCAGTGCCGGTAGTGACAGGACCTACGAGCAGTACTTC	CSAGSDRTYEQYF
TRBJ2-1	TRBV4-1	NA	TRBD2	TGCGCCAGCAGCCAAGATGCTGGACTAGTATGGGAGCAGTTCTTC	CASSQDAGLVWEQFF
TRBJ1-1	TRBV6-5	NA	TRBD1	TGTGTCAGCAGTTTTTTCTCGCTTAGGGGACAGGGGATGAACACTGAAGCTTTCTTT	CVSSFFSLRGQGMNTEAFF
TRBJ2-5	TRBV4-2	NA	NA	TGTGCCAGCAGCCAAGTAGGTGACAGACAAGAGACCCAGTACTTC	CASSQVGDRQETQYF